The 4 T cell receptor beta chains below all came from one sample that was sequenced in a study of blood T cell repertoires in COVID-19. Some clones are missing from TCRdb's copy, which holds only in-frame ones; the method was immunoSEQ multiplex PCR. The data show about 75,000 clones, roughly nine tenths seen once. The sample comprised peripheral blood. These receptors were taken from a human donor in a cohort sampled during active COVID-19.

The chain has TRBV27 and TRBJ1-2, with D possibly being TRBD1 (5 bases). Germline V gene sequence: CDR1 MNHEY, CDR2 SMNVEV (reference sequence). V lost 6 bases, J lost 7 bases, and 24 bases lay in between. This CDR3 region has 16 residues. The CDR3 loop is CASSRGDVIDWGGYTF. The CDR3 DNA reads as TGTGCCAGCAGCCGGGGGGACGTGATTGATTGGGGTGGCTACACCTTC.

The V gene is TRBV19, the J gene TRBJ1-1, with no clear D. Trimming stripped 2 bases from V and 3 bases from J, with 7 bases between. CDR1 and CDR2 from the germline V gene are LNHDA and SQIVND (reference sequence). The length of the CDR3 is 13 residues. The CDR3 loop is CASSIQSYTEAFF. The DNA of the CDR3 is TGTGCCAGTAGTATACAGTCGTACACTGAAGCTTTCTTT.

This rearrangement joins TRBV19 to TRBJ2-7; D unclear. Germline CDR1 LNHDA, CDR2 SQIVND (reference sequence). The CDR3 runs 13 residues. Trimming cost V 4 bases and J 5 bases, with 12 bases left between them. Here the CDR3 DNA reads TGTGCCAGTAGTACACGTAAGAGAAACGAGCAGTACTTC. The encoded protein is CASSTRKRNEQYF.

The chain joins TRBV4-2 to TRBJ2-1, with 7 nucleotides matching TRBD1. This CDR3 is built from 15 residues. Per germline, CDR1 LGHNA and CDR2 YNFKEQ. The V gene end was trimmed by 5 bases and the J gene end by 5 bases; junction bases not matched to a gene: 9. CDR3 sequence reads: CASSKDRNANNEQFF. In DNA, the CDR3 is TGTGCCAGCAGCAAGGACAGGAACGCTAACAATGAGCAGTTCTTC.